Listed below are T cell receptor beta chains from one sample, sequenced in a study of T cells after yellow fever vaccination. TCRdb reprocessed the 5' RACE reads via MiXCR and lists one record per CDR3 protein. The sample lists just under 600,000 distinct CDR3 sequences, less than 15% occurring once. The source was PBMCs, collected on the day of the yellow fever booster vaccination. The receptors shown here come from a young man who received the YFV17D yellow fever vaccine. The CDR3 runs from the conserved cysteine through the conserved F or W. A D gene is named only where the DNA matches it firmly. Size is stated for part of the rows, as once, few or many counts, or as a class when the clone is expanded.

.	TRBD1	15	TRBV6-1	TRBJ1-1	TGTGCCAGCAGTCATAAACAGGGGGCGAACACTGAAGCTTTCTTT	CASSHKQGANTEAFF
.	.	12	TRBV29-1	TRBJ2-2	TGCAGCGGCTTGGGTGACACCGGGGAGCTGTTTTTT	CSGLGDTGELFF
.	TRBD2	17	TRBV20-1	TRBJ2-3	TGCAGTGCTAGAGAAAGCGGACTAGCGGAGAGCACAGATACGCAGTATTTT	CSARESGLAESTDTQYF
many	.	16	TRBV6-5	TRBJ2-7	TGTGCCAGTGGTTACTTGGGGGGAGAAGGGACCTACGAGCAGTACTTC	CASGYLGGEGTYEQYF
.	TRBD2	15	TRBV30	TRBJ2-1	TGTGCCTGGAAACCTGTAGGGACTAGACATAATGAGCAGTTCTTC	CAWKPVGTRHNEQFF
.	.	15	TRBV10-3	TRBJ2-1	TGTGCCATCAGTGAGGGGCTCTTGCAAAACAATGAGCAGTTCTTC	CAISEGLLQNNEQFF
.	.	14	TRBV7-8	TRBJ1-2	TGTGCCAGCAGCTTAGGCTACAGTGCAAGAGGCTACACCTTC	CASSLGYSARGYTF
.	.	14	TRBV6-1	TRBJ1-1	TGTGCCAGCAGCCCAGCGGAGCTTCCCCTCCCAGCTTTCTTT	CASSPAELPLPAFF
.	TRBD2	17	TRBV7-2	TRBJ2-3	TGTGCCAGCAGCCTCCAGACTAGCGGGAGTTTGTCAGATACGCAGTATTTT	CASSLQTSGSLSDTQYF
many	.	15	TRBV20-1	TRBJ1-1	TGCAGTGCTAGATGGGGCGGGTACATGAACACTGAAGCTTTCTTT	CSARWGGYMNTEAFF